This TCR beta chain appears in the sequencing data of a study of regulatory T cells in long-lasting Graves disease. Study-wide points: Tissue studied was limited to peripheral blood, excluding thyroid tissue. Graves' patients with persistent disease showed TCR diversity lower than patients newly diagnosed.

This clonotype was observed many times. Its antigen is unknown. The authors built TCR beta libraries using iRepertoire HTBI primers and Arm-PCR of CDR3 regions. TCRdb redid the calling of the multiplex PCR reads with MiXCR, one entry per CDR3 protein. The data contain 250,000 to 300,000 distinct CDR3 sequences, around 19% of them singletons. Time point denoted: newly diagnosed GD, antithyroid drugs for less than 3 months. There was RNA extracted from PBMCs, and the TCR library was made from it. American Thyroid Association guidelines served as the basis for diagnosing Graves' disease. The CDR3 is 19 residues long. V lost 3 bases to trimming and J lost 8 bases; unmatched junction nucleotides: 20. The germline V gene encodes CDR1 MDHEN and CDR2 SYDVKM. The same sample was also studied in work on T cells in Graves' hyperthyroidism and ophthalmopathy. Per that paper: First-round RT-PCR of the TCR CDR3 relied on the HTBI primer set.

The material was peripheral blood mononuclear cells (PBMCs), obtained at new diagnosis, from a patient treated with antithyroid drugs. The clonotype comes from a woman aged 25 to 39 with Graves disease. The V and J genes are TRBV28 and TRBJ2-1; 9 nucleotides line up with TRBD2. For the CDR3, the DNA is TGTGCCAGCAGTTTCTATTTTTCTAGCGGGGCTACCAACAATGATGAGCAGTTCTTC. Encoded protein: CASSFYFSSGATNNDEQFF.